This entry is about one T cell receptor (beta chain). Its antigen is unknown. These data originate in a study of shared clonotypes between healthy human individuals. At the level of the study: Ranging from 18 to 49 in age, donors were two women and a few men. The study, taken as a whole, reports: Measured sharing among donors was expected to vary with sequencing depth.

Deep was the level used in running the assay. As originally analysed: ImmunoSEQ gave junction-only sequences without quality scores, so filtering differed. The repertoire was sequenced with immunoSEQ multiplex PCR; TCRdb's copy has only in-frame clones and lacks some. V, J and clone size are those of that table, while D and trimming were read from the DNA. The table has over 400,000 clones, 65% to 85% seen once; the top ten hold roughly 13%. Germline V lookup: CDR1 SNHLY, CDR2 FYNNEI. The CDR3 covers 13 residues. V lost 7 bases and J lost 6, with 12 bases in between. The TCR was taken from a woman between 40 and 55 years old in good health. Some clones in this sample may be carry-over from other donors' samples. The sequenced sample was PBMCs. The chain uses TRBV2 and TRBJ2-2, with D possibly TRBD2 on 5 matching bases. CDR3 sequence (DNA): TGTGCCAGCATGAGGCTAGCAGCCGGGGAGCTGTTTTTT. It is translated as CASMRLAAGELFF.